This TCR beta chain appears in the sequencing data of a study of T cells in Graves' hyperthyroidism and ophthalmopathy (dated by TCRdb to between 2018 and 2021). Regarding the research as a whole: Peripheral blood was collected at initial diagnosis, before any treatment. TCR V-J signatures able to tell the groups apart were searched for in a discovery cohort of approximately 95 patients, of whom around 43 had Graves' ophthalmopathy and under 65 had stable Graves' hyperthyroidism. An independent validation cohort of under 20 hyperthyroidism patients and about 15 patients who later progressed to ophthalmopathy tested prospective prediction of ophthalmopathy. The approximately 90 discovery patients were randomly split 7:3 into training and test sets. In six Graves' hyperthyroidism patients, the study also compared T-cell repertoires from thyroid tissue with T-cell repertoires from blood. Following sampling, methimazole starting at 30 mg daily was given to hyperthyroidism patients, and high-dose intravenous methylprednisolone was given to ophthalmopathy patients. TCR Vbeta CDR3 sequencing of roughly 140 peripheral blood samples (43 ophthalmopathy, about 75 hyperthyroidism and roughly 17 progressor patients) is reported in the paper. What the authors observed across the whole study: In cross-validation, a model built on a 13 V-J signature told ophthalmopathy apart from stable hyperthyroidism with approximately 90% sensitivity and 81% to 82% specificity, and in testing the same model reached 80%/75%. Most expanded thyroid clonotypes (frequency above 0.001) were also detected in blood, a finding suggesting that blood repertoires may reflect thyroid immune responses. Sample size was not statistically predetermined, and investigators were not blinded to group allocation. In validation, progression to ophthalmopathy was predicted by the model with nearly 71% sensitivity and 72.22% specificity, a median of roughly 6 months before onset.

Only a few counts were recorded for this clonotype. The specificity of this receptor is unknown. Per-base quality was not reported, and no clone a single base away is much larger than it. Measured from the cysteine to the phenylalanine, the CDR3 is 14 residues long. Of the read, only the CDR3 DNA is kept; its 42 bases are in frame from base 1. Sequences PRHDT (CDR1) and FYEKMQ (CDR2) are obtained from the germline V gene (reference sequence). V trim: 8 bases; J trim: 2 bases; unmatched bases: 9. TCR beta CDR3 regions were amplified from RNA transcripts. For the first round of RT-PCR on the TCR CDR3, the HTBI primer set was used together with the Qiagen OneStep RT-PCR kit. Libraries were constructed in a second round of multiplex PCR, after which size selection and purification were carried out. The libraries were sequenced on an Illumina HiSeq2000 using paired-end 100 bp reads. On the authors' methods: SOAPnuke was used to process the raw data, throwing out any read that contained adapters or uncalled bases, had a mean Phred below 15, or lacked an exact constant-primer or identifier match. COPE v1.2.5 was used to merge high-quality paired reads, and clonotypes were defined as unique nucleotide sequences. MiTCR v1.1 was used to align clonotypes to the IMGT TRBV, TRBD and TRBJ reference segments. The analysis included only V-J combinations with a frequency above 0.0001, which together covered around 99% of the repertoires. A TCS score was defined as the ratio of F50 (clonal expansion) to E x V (chaos), with BLOSUM62-based TCRdist applied between CDR3 peptides within each V-J. Welch's t-statistics and random forest reduced fewer than 550 V-J features to 13, which were used in a naive Bayes classifier (R e1071). The public sequencing data were trimmed at Q25 with fastp and processed into clonotypes with MiXCR by TCRdb, which kept only in-frame beta chains. Identical CDR3 proteins give one entry, which carries the most common genes and DNA. The V and J calls come from TCRdb's annotation, not from the publication. The sample table lists some 550,000 distinct CDR3 sequences, more than 20% of them with a count of one. The biggest ten clones account for more than 25% of the sample.

Stable Graves' hyperthyroidism was defined as the absence of progression to ophthalmopathy over 18 months of follow-up. Hyperthyroidism patients were aged 18 to 65 years and newly diagnosed, with disease duration of less than 2 months. Any patient with an uncontrolled infection, another autoimmune disease, pregnancy or lactation was excluded. Diagnoses relied on clinical symptoms, serum thyroxine and TRAb, thyroid ultrasound and orbital computed tomography. PBMCs were isolated from more than 8 ml of fresh peripheral blood by Ficoll-Paque density gradient centrifugation. Trizol reagent was used to extract total RNA, and RNA quality was then checked on an Agilent 2100 Bioanalyzer.

The chain joins TRBV13 to TRBJ2-7, with TRBD2 matching 7 junction bases. Sequencing used blood. This TCR came from a man between 18 and 29 years old with Graves' hyperthyroidism. The CDR3 reads as follows: CASGEGTSTYEQYF. In nucleotide form, the sequence is TGTGCCAGCGGGGAGGGGACCTCCACCTACGAGCAGTACTTC.